This T cell receptor beta chain was identified during a study of cytomegalovirus exposure and HLA in healthy donors. Study-level points and caveats: A later analysis linked some 17,000 TCR beta sequences to HLA alleles at 0.05 false discovery rate. It was fewer than 200 TCR beta chains that were listed as cytomegalovirus-associated.

With 60 Vbeta and 13 Jbeta primers, the PCR was carried out. How the authors handled the data: There were about 80 million unique TCR beta chains by a later count, and about 12 million of them were shared. Data came from immunoSEQ multiplex PCR; TCRdb stores just in-frame clones and leaves some out. V, J and clone size reflect that table, while D and trimming were determined from the DNA. Here the sample spans tens of thousands of clones, around 81% being singletons. Notes on this clone: Its antigen is not identified.

Sample: PBMCs. The TCR was taken from a woman in her twenties or thirties in good health and CMV-seronegative.

In DNA form, the CDR3 reads TGTGCCAGCAGGGGGTCCGGGGCTGGAAACACCATATATTTT. Translating gives CASRGSGAGNTIYF. The V and J genes are TRBV28 and TRBJ1-3; D not certain. Looked up from germline, CDR1 is MDHEN and CDR2 is SYDVKM. V lost 6 bases and J lost 2, with 11 bases in between. CDR3 length: 14 residues.